The 9 T cell receptor beta chains below all came from one sample that was sequenced in a study of blood T cells in healthy people across ages. Then a second PCR, running about 6 to 12 cycles, was carried out with a sample-barcoded 5' primer and a J-beta primer mix. MiXCR, applied by TCRdb to the 5' RACE reads, yields one record per CDR3 protein. The sample carries approximately 1.5 million distinct CDR3 sequences, roughly 32% recorded once. The specimen sequenced was blood. Receptors were obtained from a woman between 25 and 40 years old in good health.

This clonotype has only a few counts. This chain connects TRBV27 to TRBJ2-1; possibly TRBD1 or TRBD2 for D (5 bases each). In germline, CDR1 is MNHEY, CDR2 SMNVEV (reference sequence). CDR3 length: 16 amino acids. Trimming stripped 1 base from V and 5 bases from J, with 15 bases between. Written as DNA, the CDR3 is TGTGCCAGCAGTTTATATTGGGGGATGGAGAACAATGAGCAGTTCTTC. Amino acid sequence: CASSLYWGMENNEQFF.

The chain carries TRBV29-1 and TRBJ1-1; D perhaps matches TRBD1 (6 bases). CDR1 and CDR2 from the germline V gene are SQVTM and ANQGSEA. Trimming took off 6 bases at V and 2 bases at J, with 10 bases between the two ends. The CDR3 has 12 residues. Here the CDR3 reads CSVIQGNTEAFF. CDR3 DNA sequence: TGCAGCGTCATACAGGGAAACACTGAAGCTTTCTTT.

The V gene is TRBV4-1, the J gene TRBJ2-7, with D hard to call. The CDR3 runs 12 residues. The germline V and J ends were trimmed by 8 bases and 6 bases, with 14 bases remaining between them. Germline V gene data show CDR1 as MGHRA and CDR2 as YSYEKL. CDR3 sequence reads: CASLGPWGEQYF. The CDR3, as DNA: TGCGCCAGCCTTGGACCCTGGGGCGAGCAGTACTTC.

The rearrangement links TRBV20-1 to TRBJ2-7; the D gene could be TRBD1 or TRBD2 (5 bases each). The ends were cut back, 0 bases at V and 0 bases at J, with 12 bases in the middle. Per germline, CDR1 DFQATT and CDR2 SNEGSKA (reference sequence). The CDR3 covers 15 residues. CDR3 sequence reads: CSARDGGHYSYEQYF. The CDR3 bases are TGCAGTGCTAGAGATGGAGGACATTACTCCTACGAGCAGTACTTC.

The chain is built from TRBV20-1 and TRBJ2-5, with TRBD2 identical over 8 bases. The CDR3 has 14 amino acids. Trimming removed 6 bases from V and 1 base from J; junction bases left unmatched: 7. The germline CDR1 and CDR2 sequences are DFQATT and SNEGSKA (reference sequence). CDR3 bases: TGCAGTGCGGGTCGCGGGGGGATCCAAGAGACCCAGTACTTC. Its protein is CSAGRGGIQETQYF.

V is TRBV20-1 and J is TRBJ2-7; D is possibly TRBD2 (5 bases). The CDR3 loop spans 12 amino acids. The germline gives CDR1 DFQATT, CDR2 SNEGSKA (reference sequence). V was trimmed by 6 bases and J by 1 base, leaving 10 bases between them. In DNA form, the CDR3 reads TGCAGTGCCTGCAAGCGGTCCTACGAGCAGTACTTC. Translated: CSACKRSYEQYF.

This clonotype showed up just a few times. The CDR3 sequence: CASSQGSGVGGVYEQYF. CDR3 nucleotide sequence: TGTGCCAGCAGCCAAGGGTCGGGGGTCGGAGGGGTCTACGAGCAGTACTTC. The chain links TRBV3-1 to TRBJ2-7; the D gene is possibly TRBD2 (6 bases). The CDR3 has 17 amino acids. With 1 base removed from V and 3 bases from J, the gap between germline ends came to 19 bases. CDR1 and CDR2 (germline): LGHDT, YNNKEL (reference sequence).

The chain has TRBV5-1 and TRBJ2-7; 13 positions match TRBD2. Germline assignment: CDR1 SGHRS and CDR2 YFSETQ. Trimming cost V 4 bases and J 10 bases; bases outside gene matches: 8. The CDR3 consists of 14 residues. CDR3 region: CASSRTSGSEPQYF. The CDR3, as DNA: TGCGCCAGCAGCCGGACTAGCGGGAGCGAGCCCCAGTACTTC.

The V gene is TRBV6-6, the J gene TRBJ2-7; TRBD1 is a possible D gene (5 bases). The germline gives CDR1 MNHNY, CDR2 SVGAGI (reference sequence). The V end was cut by 1 base, the J end by 2 bases, with 9 bases between. The CDR3 runs 14 residues. The chain's CDR3 is CASSYLGAAYEQYF. Here the CDR3 DNA reads TGTGCCAGCAGTTACTTAGGGGCCGCCTACGAGCAGTACTTC.